The next 22 T cell receptor beta chains were all read from a single sample in a study of molecular identifiers for immune sequencing clone quantification. TCRdb re-called the PCR reads with MiXCR, one entry per CDR3 protein. The sample consists of more than 450,000 distinct CDR3 sequences, over 20% of them appearing once. Sample: naive CD8+ T cells from blood, with Jurkat cell RNA spiked in. Subset denoted: FACS-sorted CD8+CD4-CCR7+CD45RA+ naive T cells. These receptors were taken from a human donor in good health. Some libraries in this study had Jurkat cell RNA spiked in.

This clonotype was detected many times. CDR3 amino acids: CASSEGLAGTSTDTQYF. CDR3 in DNA: TGTGCCAGCAGTGAAGGACTAGCGGGGACTAGCACAGATACGCAGTATTTT. The chain couples TRBV2 to TRBJ2-3; the match to TRBD2 covers 11 bases. V gave up 1 base and J gave up 0 bases; unmatched junction bases: 3. The V gene's germline CDR1 is SNHLY and CDR2 FYNNEI. CDR3 length: 17 amino acids.

Points on this clonotype: A much larger clone lies a single base off, so this may be a read error. The limits of the CDR3 on the DNA are not certain, so only TCRdb's listed CDR3 is given. The V gene is TRBV19, the J gene TRBJ2-6. The CDR3 comprises 16 residues, both ends counted. CDR1 and CDR2 from the germline V gene are LNHDA and SQIVND (reference sequence). This chain's CDR3 is CASSMPVGSGANVPTF.

The table lists this clonotype with many counts. One end of the junction is discordant with germline, which a read error may explain. CDR3 residues: CASSWTDSYEQYF. DNA for the CDR3: TGCGCCAGCAGCTGGACCGACTCCTACGAGCAGTACTTC. The rearrangement joins TRBV27 to TRBJ2-7; no definite D call. In germline, CDR1 is MNHEY, CDR2 SMNVEV (reference sequence). This CDR3 comprises 13 residues.

The sample holds many counts of this clonotype. The gene calls are TRBV7-8 and TRBJ1-5, with 12 nucleotides matching TRBD1. Per the germline V gene, CDR1 is SGHVS and CDR2 is FQNEAQ. With V trimmed by 7 bases and J by 4 bases, 11 bases remained unmatched. This CDR3 spans 17 amino acids. The CDR3 DNA reads as TGTGCCAGCACAGATACCGGGACAGGGGGCTCGAATCAGCCCCAGCATTTT. Encoded protein: CASTDTGTGGSNQPQHF.

This clonotype appeared a few times. The chain couples TRBV9 to TRBJ2-3, with TRBD2 matching 10 bases. CDR1 SGDLS and CDR2 YYNGEE come from the germline V gene. CDR3 length: 16 residues. V was clipped by 0 bases and J by 2 bases; unmatched bases: 3. CDR3 sequence reads: CASSVGTSGDTDTQYF. Here the CDR3 DNA reads TGTGCCAGCAGCGTAGGGACTAGCGGAGACACAGATACGCAGTATTTT.

V and J are TRBV5-5 and TRBJ1-1; TRBD1 matches 10 bases. Germline CDR1 and CDR2: SGHKS and YYEKEE (reference sequence). J was trimmed by 3 bases and V by 0 bases; bases with no gene match: 2. The CDR3 totals 15 residues. CDR3 sequence reads: CASSLGDRGYTEAFF. CDR3 nucleotide sequence: TGTGCCAGCAGCTTGGGGGACAGGGGTTACACTGAAGCTTTCTTT.

The CDR3 DNA reads as TGTGCCATCAGTGGGAGGACAGAAGCTTTCTTT. Amino acid sequence: CAISGRTEAFF. J is TRBJ1-1 and V is TRBV10-3; TRBD1 might be the D (5 bases). The germline V and J ends were trimmed by 4 bases and 8 bases, with 8 bases remaining between them. The CDR3 length is 11 residues. CDR1 is ENHRY, CDR2 SYGVKD, per germline.

This clonotype was seen a few times. V and J are TRBV29-1 and TRBJ2-7; D remains ambiguous. V lost 1 base to trimming and J lost 4 bases, with 11 bases between them. The CDR3 totals 13 residues. CDR1 SQVTM and CDR2 ANQGSEA come from the germline V gene. In DNA form, the CDR3 reads TGCAGCGTTGAAGGTCTAGAGAATTACGAGCAGTACTTC. It yields the protein CSVEGLENYEQYF.

This clonotype came up once. A much larger clone lies a single base off, so this may be a read error. The rearrangement links TRBV7-8 to TRBJ1-3; no reliable D call. The CDR3 is made up of 13 amino acids. Germline V lookup: CDR1 SGHVS, CDR2 FQNEAQ. The CDR3 sequence is CASSLAAGNTIHF. DNA of the CDR3: TGTGCCAGCAGCTTGGCAGCAGGAAACACCATACATTTT.

There are many counts of this clonotype. V and J are TRBV7-9 and TRBJ2-3; 9 bases align to TRBD2. The CDR3 has 16 amino acids. V was clipped by 5 bases and J by 0 bases; unmatched bases: 6. CDR1 SEHNR and CDR2 FQNEAQ come from the germline V gene (reference sequence). In nucleotides, the CDR3 is TGTGCCAGCAGCACCGGGACTAGCAGGAGCACAGATACGCAGTATTTT. Translation: CASSTGTSRSTDTQYF.

This chain's CDR3 is CASSQEQGDPINEKLFF. The DNA for the CDR3 is TGCGCCAGCAGCCAAGAACAGGGGGACCCCATTAATGAAAAACTGTTTTTT. This rearrangement joins TRBV4-1 to TRBJ1-4; 8 bases are shared with TRBD1. The CDR3 sequence is 17 residues long. CDR1 and CDR2 (germline): MGHRA, YSYEKL. Trimming took 0 bases from V and 4 from J; bases not matched to a gene: 7.

Ten or more counts support this clonotype. The CDR3 DNA follows: TGCGCCAGCAGCTTGGGGGGGGCTTGGACTGAAGCTTTCTTT. The encoded protein is CASSLGGAWTEAFF. V and J are TRBV5-1 and TRBJ1-1, with D possibly matching TRBD1 (6 bases). Trimming pared 0 bases from V and 5 bases from J, leaving 11 bases between. Per germline, CDR1 SGHRS and CDR2 YFSETQ. CDR3 length: 14 residues.

This clonotype has a count of ten or more. The chain joins TRBV7-9 to TRBJ2-2; the D gene could be TRBD1 or TRBD2 (5 bases each). The V end lost 5 bases, the J end lost 4 bases, and 14 bases lay between the germline ends. Germline V lookup: CDR1 SEHNR, CDR2 FQNEAQ (reference sequence). The CDR3 loop spans 15 amino acids. The CDR3 region is CASSLPGASTGELFF. The CDR3 DNA reads TGTGCCAGCAGCCTACCCGGGGCTTCCACCGGGGAGCTGTTTTTT.

Ten or more counts support this clonotype. CDR3 amino acids: CASKRLAGIDTQYF. DNA for the CDR3: TGTGCCAGCAAAAGACTAGCGGGAATAGATACGCAGTATTTT. The chain joins TRBV2 to TRBJ2-3; 11 positions match TRBD2. This CDR3 comprises 14 residues. J gave up 5 bases and V 7 bases, and 5 bases lay outside the gene matches. CDR1 and CDR2 from the germline V gene are SNHLY and FYNNEI.

This clonotype has ten or more counts. CDR3 bases: TGTGCCAGCAGCCGTGACAGGCCTCCAGATACGCAGTATTTT. Protein product: CASSRDRPPDTQYF. V is TRBV13 and J is TRBJ2-3, with D maybe TRBD1 (6 bases). Trimming removed 5 bases from V and 4 bases from J, with 13 bases in between. The germline V gene encodes CDR1 PRHDT and CDR2 FYEKMQ (reference sequence). This CDR3 comprises 14 residues.

V gene TRBV24-1 combines with J gene TRBJ2-3; D is perhaps TRBD2 (6 bases). The CDR3 has 17 amino acids. V was cut by 4 bases and J by 2 bases, with 18 bases left in between. Germline V gene sequence: CDR1 KGHDR, CDR2 SFDVKD. For the CDR3, the DNA is TGTGCCACCAGTGAACCCCCTGGCGGGGAGAACACAGATACGCAGTATTTT. Protein product: CATSEPPGGENTDTQYF.

About this clonotype itself: Being one base from a much bigger clone, this may be a read error. V is TRBV5-3 and J is TRBJ2-1, with 7 bases identical to TRBD1. TRBV5-3 has ORF status, its function being uncertain. This CDR3 contains 17 residues. The CDR3 coding sequence is TGTGCCAGCAGCTTACTCGCCGGGACAGAGTACGACAATGAGCAGTCCTTC. It is translated as CASSLLAGTEYDNEQSF.

The chain couples TRBV4-3 to TRBJ2-3; 9 nucleotides line up with TRBD2. V lost 3 bases to trimming and J lost 7 bases; unmatched junction nucleotides: 14. This CDR3 contains 17 residues. The germline V gene encodes CDR1 LGHNA and CDR2 YSLEER. DNA of the CDR3: TGCGCCAGCAGCCAGGGGTCGGAGCGGGGGGTGTTTTATACGCAGTATTTT. Translated, it gives CASSQGSERGVFYTQYF.

At least ten counts were recorded for this clonotype. The chain employs TRBV12-3 or TRBV12-4 and TRBJ1-3, with D possibly TRBD1 on 6 matching bases. Trimming took off 8 bases at V and 4 bases at J, with 15 bases between the two ends. The CDR3 sequence is 14 residues long. The CDR3 DNA reads TGTGCCAGCGGGCGGACAGATCTAGGAAACACCATATATTTT. Its translation: CASGRTDLGNTIYF.

On this clonotype: One end of the junction is discordant with germline, which a read error may explain. The gene calls are TRBV9 and TRBJ2-1, with a weak D call TRBD2 (5 bases). Germline V gene sequence: CDR1 SGDLS, CDR2 YYNGEE. The CDR3 spans 16 residues. CDR3 sequence: CVSSGSFDLNYNEQFF. In DNA, the CDR3 is TGTGTCAGCAGCGGCTCCTTTGACCTCAACTACAATGAGCAGTTCTTC.

This clonotype was seen a handful of times. A read error may explain this, as a much larger clone is one base away. This rearrangement joins TRBV7-6 to TRBJ1-5; D uncertain. V gave up 5 bases and J gave up 7 bases, with 18 bases separating them. CDR1 and CDR2 from the germline V gene are SGHVS and FNYEAQ. The length of the CDR3 is 15 residues. CDR3 bases: TGTGCCAGCAGCCTATGCAGCGGTCTTGCACAGCCCCAGCATTTT. Its translation is CASSLCSGLAQPQHF.

This clonotype was seen many times. V is TRBV15 and J is TRBJ2-7, with 8 bases lining up with TRBD2. CDR3 length: 18 residues. Per germline, CDR1 LNHNV and CDR2 YYDKDF (reference sequence). V lost 0 bases, J lost 0 bases, and 10 bases stayed unmatched. The DNA for the CDR3 is TGTGCCACCAGCAGAGATAAAACGGGGGGGCTAGTCTCCTACGAGCAGTACTTC. Amino acids: CATSRDKTGGLVSYEQYF.